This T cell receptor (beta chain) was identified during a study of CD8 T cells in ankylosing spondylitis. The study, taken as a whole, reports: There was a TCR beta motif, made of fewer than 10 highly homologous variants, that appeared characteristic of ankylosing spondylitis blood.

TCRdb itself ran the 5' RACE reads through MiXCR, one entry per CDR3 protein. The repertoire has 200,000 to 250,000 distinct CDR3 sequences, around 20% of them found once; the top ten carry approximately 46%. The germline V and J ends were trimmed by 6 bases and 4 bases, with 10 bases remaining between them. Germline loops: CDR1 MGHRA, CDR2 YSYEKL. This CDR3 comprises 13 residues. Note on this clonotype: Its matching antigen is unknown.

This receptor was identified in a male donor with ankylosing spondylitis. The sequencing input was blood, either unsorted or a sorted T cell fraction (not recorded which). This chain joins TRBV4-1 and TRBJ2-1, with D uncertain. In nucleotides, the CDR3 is TGCGCCAGCAGAAACAAGGAATACAATGAGCAGTTCTTC. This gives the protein CASRNKEYNEQFF.